This TCR beta chain was sequenced for a study of CD8+CD57+ T cells in acquired aplastic anemia. On the study more broadly: The sorted CD4+ and CD8+ cells yielded an average around 3.2 ug of DNA. Study-wide findings and caveats: Around 29 shared CD8+ CDR3s appeared highly expressed within patients' immunodominant clones. A significant difference in CD8+ Simpson's diversity between patients and controls was not found.

Germline CDR1 ENHRY, CDR2 SYGVKD. The CDR3 is 14 residues long. Profiling that covered TCR beta VDJ and CDR3 relied on genomic DNA as its template. TCRdb passed the reads through MiXCR, listing each CDR3 protein once. The table records about 190,000 distinct CDR3 sequences, about three fifths of them present only once. On this clonotype itself: Its antigen is as yet unknown. An end of the junction differs from the germline gene, which may be a read error.

The sequence derives from a human donor with severe aplastic anemia or a healthy control (not recorded which). Sequencing was carried out using sorted CD4+, CD8+, or CD8+CD57+ T cells (not recorded which) from PBMCs. This chain joins TRBV10-3 and TRBJ1-2, with D maybe TRBD1 (5 bases). CDR3 in DNA: TGCGCCATCAGTGATCCGACAGATAGCTATGGCTACACCTTC. Translated, it gives CAISDPTDSYGYTF.